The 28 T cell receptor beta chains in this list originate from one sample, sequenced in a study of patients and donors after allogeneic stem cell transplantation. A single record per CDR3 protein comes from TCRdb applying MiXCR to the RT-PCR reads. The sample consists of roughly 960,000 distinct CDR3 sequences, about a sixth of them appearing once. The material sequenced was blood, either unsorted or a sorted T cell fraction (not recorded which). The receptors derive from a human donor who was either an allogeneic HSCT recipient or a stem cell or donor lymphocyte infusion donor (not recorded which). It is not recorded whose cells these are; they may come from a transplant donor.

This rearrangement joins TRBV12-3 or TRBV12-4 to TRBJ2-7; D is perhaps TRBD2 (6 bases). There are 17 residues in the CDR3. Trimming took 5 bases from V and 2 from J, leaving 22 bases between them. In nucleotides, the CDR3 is TGTGCCAGCAGTCCTCCCCCCTCCGGGAGAAAGGCCTACGAGCAGTACTTC. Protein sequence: CASSPPPSGRKAYEQYF.

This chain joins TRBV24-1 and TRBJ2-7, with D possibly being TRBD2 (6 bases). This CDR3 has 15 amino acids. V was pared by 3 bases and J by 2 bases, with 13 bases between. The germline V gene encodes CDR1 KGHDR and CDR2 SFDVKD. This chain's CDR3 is CATSDQDGGTYEQYF. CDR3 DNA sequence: TGTGCCACCAGTGATCAGGACGGAGGGACCTACGAGCAGTACTTC.

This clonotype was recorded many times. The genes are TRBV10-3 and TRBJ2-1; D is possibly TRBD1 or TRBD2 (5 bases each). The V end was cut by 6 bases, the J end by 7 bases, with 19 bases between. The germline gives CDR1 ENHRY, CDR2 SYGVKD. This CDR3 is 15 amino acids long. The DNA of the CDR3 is TGTGCCATCAGGAACCGGGACCTAACTCATAATGAGCAGTTCTTC. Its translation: CAIRNRDLTHNEQFF.

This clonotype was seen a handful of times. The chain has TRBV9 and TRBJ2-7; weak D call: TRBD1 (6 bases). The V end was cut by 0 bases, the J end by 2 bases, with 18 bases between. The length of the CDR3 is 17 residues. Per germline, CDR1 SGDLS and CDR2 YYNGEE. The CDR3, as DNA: TGTGCCAGCAGCGTAGCCTCCCAACAGGGATTTCCCTACGAGCAGTACTTC. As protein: CASSVASQQGFPYEQYF.

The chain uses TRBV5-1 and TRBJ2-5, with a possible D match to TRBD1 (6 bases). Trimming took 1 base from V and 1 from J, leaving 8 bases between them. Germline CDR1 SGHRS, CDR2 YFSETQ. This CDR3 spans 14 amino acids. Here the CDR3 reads CASSLPDSQETQYF. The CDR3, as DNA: TGCGCCAGCAGCTTGCCGGACAGCCAAGAGACCCAGTACTTC.

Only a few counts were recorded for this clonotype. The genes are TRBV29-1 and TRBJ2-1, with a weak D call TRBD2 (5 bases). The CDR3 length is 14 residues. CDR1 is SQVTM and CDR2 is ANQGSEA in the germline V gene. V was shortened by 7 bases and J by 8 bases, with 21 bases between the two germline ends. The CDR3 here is CSARGLADWDEQFF. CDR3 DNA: TGCAGCGCCCGAGGGCTAGCTGATTGGGATGAGCAGTTCTTC.

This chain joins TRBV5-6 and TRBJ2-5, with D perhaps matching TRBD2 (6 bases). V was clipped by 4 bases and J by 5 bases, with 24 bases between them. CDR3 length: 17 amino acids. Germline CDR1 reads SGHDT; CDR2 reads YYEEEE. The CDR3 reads CASSLLHRGTVGETQYF. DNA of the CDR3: TGTGCCAGCAGCCTCCTCCACCGGGGGACGGTTGGGGAGACCCAGTACTTC. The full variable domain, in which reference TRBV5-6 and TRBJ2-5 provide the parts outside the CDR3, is DAGVTQSPTHLIKTRGQQVTLRCSPKSGHDTVSWYQQALGQGPQFIFQYYEEEERQRGNFPDRFSGHQFPNYSSELNVNALLLGDSALYLCASSLLHRGTVGETQYFGPGTRLLVL.

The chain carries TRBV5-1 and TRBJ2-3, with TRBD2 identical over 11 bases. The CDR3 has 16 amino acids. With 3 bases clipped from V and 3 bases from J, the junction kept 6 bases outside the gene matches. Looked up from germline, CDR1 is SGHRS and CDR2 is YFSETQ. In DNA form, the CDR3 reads TGCGCCAGCAGCTCCCGACTAGCGGGATTAACAGATACGCAGTATTTT. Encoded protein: CASSSRLAGLTDTQYF.

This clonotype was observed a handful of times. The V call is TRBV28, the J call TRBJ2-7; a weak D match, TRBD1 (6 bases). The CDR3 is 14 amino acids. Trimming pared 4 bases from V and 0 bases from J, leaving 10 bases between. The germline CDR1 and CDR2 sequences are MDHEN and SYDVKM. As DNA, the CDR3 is TGTGCCAGCAGTTCCAGGGGTTACTCCTACGAGCAGTACTTC. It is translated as CASSSRGYSYEQYF.

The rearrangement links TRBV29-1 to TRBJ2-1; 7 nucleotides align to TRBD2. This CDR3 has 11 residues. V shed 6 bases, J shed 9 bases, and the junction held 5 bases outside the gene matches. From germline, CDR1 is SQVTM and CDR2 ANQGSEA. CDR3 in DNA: TGCAGCGTGACTAGCCCGGCTGAGCAGTTCTTC. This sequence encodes CSVTSPAEQFF.

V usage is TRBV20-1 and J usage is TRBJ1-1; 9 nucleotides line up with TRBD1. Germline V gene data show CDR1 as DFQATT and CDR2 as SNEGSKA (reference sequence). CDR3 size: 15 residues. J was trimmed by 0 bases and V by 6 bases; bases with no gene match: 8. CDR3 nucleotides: TGCAGTGCCAAGACAGGGGGTGGGTTGAACACTGAAGCTTTCTTT. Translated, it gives CSAKTGGGLNTEAFF.

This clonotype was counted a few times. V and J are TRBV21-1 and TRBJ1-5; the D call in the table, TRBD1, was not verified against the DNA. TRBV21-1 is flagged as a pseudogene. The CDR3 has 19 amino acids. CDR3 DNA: TGTGCCAGCAGCAAAGAGTTTGACAGGCCCCCACTGGGCAATCAGCCCCAGCATTTT. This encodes CASSKEFDRPPLGNQPQHF.

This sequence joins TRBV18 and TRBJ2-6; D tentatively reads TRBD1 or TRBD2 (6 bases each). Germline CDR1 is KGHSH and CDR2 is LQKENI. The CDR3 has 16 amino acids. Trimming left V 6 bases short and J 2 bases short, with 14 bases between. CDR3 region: CASSGGGTTGANVLTF. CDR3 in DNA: TGTGCCAGCTCCGGAGGAGGGACAACTGGGGCCAACGTCCTGACTTTC.

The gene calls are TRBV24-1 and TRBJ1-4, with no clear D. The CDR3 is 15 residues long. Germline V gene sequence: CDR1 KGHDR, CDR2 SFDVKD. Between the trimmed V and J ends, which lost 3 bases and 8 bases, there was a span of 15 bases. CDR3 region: CATSDPYGRPEKLFF. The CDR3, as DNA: TGTGCCACCAGTGATCCCTATGGGCGTCCCGAAAAACTGTTTTTT.

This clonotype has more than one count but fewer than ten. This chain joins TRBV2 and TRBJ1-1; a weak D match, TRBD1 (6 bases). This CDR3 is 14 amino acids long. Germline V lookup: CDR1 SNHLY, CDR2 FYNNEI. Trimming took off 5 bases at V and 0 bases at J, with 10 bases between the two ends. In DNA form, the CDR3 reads TGTGCCAGCAGTTGGGACACCGTGAACACTGAAGCTTTCTTT. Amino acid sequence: CASSWDTVNTEAFF.

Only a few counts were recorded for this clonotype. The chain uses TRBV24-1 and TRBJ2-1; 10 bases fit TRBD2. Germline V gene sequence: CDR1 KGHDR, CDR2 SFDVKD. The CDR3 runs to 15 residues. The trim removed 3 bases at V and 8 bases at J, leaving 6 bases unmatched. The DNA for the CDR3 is TGTGCCACCAGTGATAGCGGGAGGGCCAAGGATGAGCAGTTCTTC. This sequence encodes CATSDSGRAKDEQFF.

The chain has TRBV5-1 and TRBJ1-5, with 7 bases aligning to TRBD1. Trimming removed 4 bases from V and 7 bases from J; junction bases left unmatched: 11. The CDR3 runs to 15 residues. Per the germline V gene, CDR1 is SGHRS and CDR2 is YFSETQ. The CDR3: CASSPGQRVRQPQHF. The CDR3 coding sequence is TGCGCCAGCAGCCCGGGACAGAGAGTAAGGCAGCCCCAGCATTTT.

In nucleotides, the CDR3 is TGTGCCAGCAGCTTATTCAAAGGACAGGGTTTACGAGCTTTCTTT. Translated, it gives CASSLFKGQGLRAFF. This sequence joins TRBV5-5 and TRBJ1-1; the match to TRBD1 covers 8 bases. This CDR3 contains 15 residues. Germline V gene data show CDR1 as SGHKS and CDR2 as YYEKEE (reference sequence). The J segment lost 10 bases and the V segment lost 2 bases, leaving 13 bases of the junction unmatched.

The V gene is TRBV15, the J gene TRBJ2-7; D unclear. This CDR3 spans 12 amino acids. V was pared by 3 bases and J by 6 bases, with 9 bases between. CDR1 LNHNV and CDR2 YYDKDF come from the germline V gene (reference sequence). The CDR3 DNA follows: TGTGCCACCAGCAGGGACGACGGCGAGCAGTACTTC. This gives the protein CATSRDDGEQYF.

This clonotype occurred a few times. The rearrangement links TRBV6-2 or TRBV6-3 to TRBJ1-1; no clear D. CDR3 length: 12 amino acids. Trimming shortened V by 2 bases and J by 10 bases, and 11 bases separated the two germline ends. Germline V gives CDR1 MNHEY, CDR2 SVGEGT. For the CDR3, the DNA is TGTGCCAGCAGTTACCCCCCCTTAAGAGCTTTCTTT. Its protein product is CASSYPPLRAFF.

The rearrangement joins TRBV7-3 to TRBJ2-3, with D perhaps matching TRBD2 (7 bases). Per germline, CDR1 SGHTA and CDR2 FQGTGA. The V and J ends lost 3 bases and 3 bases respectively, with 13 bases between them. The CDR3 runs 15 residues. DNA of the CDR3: TGTGCCAGCAGCTTCGGGGGGCCCCGTACAGATACGCAGTATTTT. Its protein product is CASSFGGPRTDTQYF.

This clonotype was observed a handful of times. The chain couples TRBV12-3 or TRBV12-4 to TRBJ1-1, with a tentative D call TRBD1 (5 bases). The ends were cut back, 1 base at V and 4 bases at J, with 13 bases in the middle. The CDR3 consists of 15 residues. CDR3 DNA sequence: TGTGCCAGCAGTTTAGTAGGAGGGGCAGGCACTGAAGCTTTCTTT. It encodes CASSLVGGAGTEAFF.

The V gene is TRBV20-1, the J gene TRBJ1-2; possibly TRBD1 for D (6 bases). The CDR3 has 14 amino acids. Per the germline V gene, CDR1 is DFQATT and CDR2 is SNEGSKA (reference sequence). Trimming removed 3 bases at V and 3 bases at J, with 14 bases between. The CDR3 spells CSARGQGSDYGYTF. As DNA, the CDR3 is TGCAGTGCTAGGGGACAAGGGTCGGACTATGGCTACACCTTC.

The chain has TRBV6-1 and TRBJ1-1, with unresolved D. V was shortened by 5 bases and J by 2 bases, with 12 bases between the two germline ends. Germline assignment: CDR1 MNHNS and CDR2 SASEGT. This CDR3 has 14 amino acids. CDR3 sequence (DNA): TGTGCCAGCAGTCGTCGGATAACCAACACTGAAGCTTTCTTT. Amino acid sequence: CASSRRITNTEAFF.

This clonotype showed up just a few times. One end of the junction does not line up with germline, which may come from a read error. CDR3 DNA: TGCAGTGCCAGAGGGACAGGGACGGGCAATCAGCCCCAGCATTTT. It translates to CSARGTGTGNQPQHF. The gene calls are TRBV20-1 and TRBJ1-5, with TRBD1 matching 9 bases. The CDR3 sequence is 15 residues long. Germline lookup yields CDR1 DFQATT and CDR2 SNEGSKA (reference sequence).

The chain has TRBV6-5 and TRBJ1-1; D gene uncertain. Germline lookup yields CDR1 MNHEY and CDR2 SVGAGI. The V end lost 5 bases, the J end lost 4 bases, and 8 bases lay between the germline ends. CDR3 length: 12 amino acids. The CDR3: CASSGIGTEAFF. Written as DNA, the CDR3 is TGTGCCAGCAGTGGTATCGGCACTGAAGCTTTCTTT.

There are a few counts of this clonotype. The CDR3 region is CSAGHGMQSNQPQHF. The CDR3 region has the DNA TGCAGTGCTGGGCATGGTATGCAGAGCAATCAGCCCCAGCATTTT. The V and J genes are TRBV20-1 and TRBJ1-5; D uncertain. V was trimmed by 5 bases and J by 1 base, leaving 15 bases between them. The CDR3 contains 15 residues. Germline CDR1 is DFQATT and CDR2 is SNEGSKA (reference sequence).

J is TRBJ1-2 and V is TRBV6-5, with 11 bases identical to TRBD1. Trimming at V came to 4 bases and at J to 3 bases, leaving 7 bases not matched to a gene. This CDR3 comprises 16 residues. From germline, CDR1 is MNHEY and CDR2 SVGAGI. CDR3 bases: TGTGCCAGCAGTTCGGACAGGGGGCGCTGGGACTATGGCTACACCTTC. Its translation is CASSSDRGRWDYGYTF.